What follows are 28 T cell receptor beta chains derived from one specimen sequenced in a study of CD8+ T cells in alopecia areata. As the sequencing template, cDNA was produced by extracting RNA and reverse transcribing it. Some clones are missing from TCRdb's copy, which holds only in-frame ones; the method was immunoSEQ multiplex PCR. This record lists around 110,000 clones, none seen once only, and the top ten clones contain roughly a fifth. The material sequenced was lesional skin. The receptors originated from a C3H/HeJ mouse with alopecia areata. Mice of this strain are of MHC haplotype H2-k.

As for this clone: Genes and germline come from the mouse. Sequencing ends 4 residues short of the CDR3 end; the germline J gene provides the rest. The V gene is TRBV1, the J gene TRBJ2-5; 10 nucleotides line up with TRBD1. The V gene's germline CDR1 is NSQYPW and CDR2 LRSPGD (reference sequence). There are 17 residues in the CDR3. V was pared by 3 bases and J by 1 base, with 7 bases of the junction left unmatched. CDR3 sequence: CTCSAGDRGSDQDTQYF. CDR3 DNA, as far as it was read: TGCACCTGCAGTGCGGGGGACAGGGGAAGCGACCAAGAC.

This clone was counted at least ten times. Here the gene names and germline are mouse. The sequenced fragment ends 4 residues before the CDR3 boundary, so the rest is inferred from the germline J gene. J is TRBJ2-2 and V is TRBV1, with TRBD2 matching over 10 bases. Per the germline V gene, CDR1 is NSQYPW and CDR2 is LRSPGD (reference sequence). This CDR3 has 17 residues. Unmatched junction bases numbered 4, after V lost 3 bases and J lost 0 bases. CDR3 region: CTCSARTGGANTGQLYF. The sequenced part of the CDR3 DNA is TGCACCTGCAGTGCGCGGACTGGGGGAGCAAACACCGGG.

In regard to this clone: The listed genes are named as in mouse. The DNA ends 4 residues before the CDR3 does, and the rest of the CDR3 is filled in from the germline J gene. The chain is built from TRBV19 and TRBJ2-7, with 7 bases matching TRBD2. The CDR3 consists of 13 residues. The germline gives CDR1 FNHDT, CDR2 SITEND (reference sequence). The ends lost 6 bases at V and 2 bases at J; junction bases unmatched: 5. CDR3 DNA (partial): TGTGCCAGCATGGATCTGGGGGCCTAT. Protein: CASMDLGAY. The entire CDR3 sequence reads CASMDLGAYEQYF.

Concerning this clone: Gene names follow the mouse nomenclature. From the germline J gene comes the end of the CDR3, since the read stops 4 residues before it. This chain uses TRBV19 with TRBJ2-5; maybe TRBD2 (6 bases). This CDR3 region has 15 residues. Between the trimmed V and J ends, which lost 4 bases and 0 bases, there was a span of 12 bases. CDR1 FNHDT and CDR2 SITEND come from the germline V gene (reference sequence). The CDR3 DNA, read in part, is TGTGCCAGCAGTCCTACTGGGATTAACCAAGAC. It specifies CASSPTGINQD. The full CDR3 sequence reads CASSPTGINQDTQYF.

Turning to this clone: Mouse gene names apply. The read halts 4 residues ahead of the CDR3 end, with the missing end drawn from the germline J gene. V usage is TRBV19 and J usage is TRBJ1-4; the D gene is possibly TRBD1 (6 bases). Germline V gene sequence: CDR1 FNHDT, CDR2 SITEND (reference sequence). V was pared by 5 bases and J by 4 bases, with 15 bases between. This CDR3 is 15 amino acids long. This CDR3 is CASRLRDINNERLFF. The part of the CDR3 DNA that was read is TGTGCCAGCAGACTCCGGGACATCAACAACGAA.

Notes on this clone: The gene names here belong to mouse. The read terminates 4 residues before the CDR3 end, so the remaining end is supplied by the germline J gene. The chain combines TRBV13-3 with TRBJ2-1; 8 bases are a match to TRBD2. Germline lookup yields CDR1 NNHDY and CDR2 SYVADS. The CDR3 sequence is 15 residues long. CDR3 region: CASSDLSGGRPEQFF. The part of the CDR3 DNA that was read is TGTGCCAGCAGTGATCTTTCGGGGGGGCGACCT.

Points on this clone: The genes and germline here are from mouse. Read coverage stops 4 residues before the CDR3 terminus; the germline J gene supplies the remainder. This chain links TRBV13-3 with TRBJ1-1; possible D gene TRBD1, 5 bases. Trimming took off 3 bases at V and 0 bases at J, with 12 bases between the two ends. The CDR3 length is 15 residues. From germline, CDR1 is NNHDY and CDR2 SYVADS. The CDR3 sequence: CASSVPDIANTEVFF. The sequenced CDR3 bases are TGTGCCAGCAGTGTCCCGGACATTGCAAACACA.

Only a few counts were recorded for this clone. Gene names follow the mouse nomenclature. The read ends 4 residues shy of where the CDR3 ends; the end is completed using the germline J gene. The chain links TRBV14 to TRBJ2-3; 8 bases line up with TRBD2. V gave up 2 bases and J gave up 0 bases; unmatched junction bases: 5. CDR1 and CDR2 from the germline V gene are SGHDT and FRDEAV. The CDR3 sequence is 16 residues long. Here the CDR3 reads CASSLGGARSAETLYF. The sequenced CDR3 bases are TGTGCCAGCAGTTTAGGGGGGGCGCGGAGTGCAGAA.

A few counts support this clone. The gene symbols are mouse symbols. The read comes to an end 4 residues before the CDR3 does, leaving the germline J gene to fill in the end. The chain carries TRBV1 and TRBJ2-3; TRBD2 aligns across 9 bases. Germline lookup yields CDR1 NSQYPW and CDR2 LRSPGD (reference sequence). V shed 2 bases, J shed 0 bases, and the junction held 6 bases outside the gene matches. The CDR3 has 17 residues. The part of the CDR3 DNA that was read is TGCACCTGCAGTGCAAAACTGGGGGGCTTTAGTGCAGAA. It codes for CTCSAKLGGFSAE. The complete CDR3 protein is CTCSAKLGGFSAETLYF.

Comment on this clone: Mouse gene names apply. The read ends 4 residues before the CDR3 terminus; that terminus is restored from the germline J gene. The J gene is TRBJ1-4, the V gene TRBV13-2, with D perhaps matching TRBD1 (6 bases). Trimming removed 3 bases at V and 5 bases at J, with 11 bases between. Looked up from germline, CDR1 is NNHNN and CDR2 is SYGAGS (reference sequence). This CDR3 contains 14 residues. CDR3 DNA (partial): TGTGCCAGCGGTGGGGGGGCCCAGAACGAA. It translates to CASGGGAQNE. The full CDR3 protein reads CASGGGAQNERLFF.

Details on this clone: Gene labels here are mouse ones. The read is 4 residues too short to cover the CDR3 end, so that end is filled in from the germline J gene. V and J are TRBV13-1 and TRBJ2-7, with 8 positions matching TRBD2. The junction had 7 bases not matched to a gene; V was cut back by 2 bases and J by 3 bases. Germline CDR1 and CDR2: NSHNY and SYGAGN. The CDR3 length is 15 residues. This CDR3 is CASSEPDWVLYEQYF. The covered CDR3 bases are TGTGCCAGCAGTGAGCCGGACTGGGTCCTCTAT.

This clone was seen a handful of times. Gene names denote mouse genes. The read terminates 4 residues ahead of where the CDR3 ends, so the germline J gene completes it. Other DNA sequences within the sample encode an identical CDR3. V gene TRBV13-3 combines with J gene TRBJ2-5; possible D gene TRBD1, 6 bases. This CDR3 spans 12 amino acids. CDR1 and CDR2 from the germline V gene are NNHDY and SYVADS. CDR3 bases read: TGTGCCAGCAGCCCTACAGGGGAC. Its protein is CASSPTGD. The whole CDR3 protein is CASSPTGDTQYF. The entire variable domain, with the rest obtained from reference TRBV13-3 and TRBJ2-5, is as follows: EAAVTQSPRSKVAVTGGKVTLSCHQTNNHDYMYWYRQDTGHGLRLIHYSYVADSTEKGDIPDGYKASRPSQENFSLILELASLSQTAVYFCASSPTGDTQYFGPGTRLLVL.

This clone was detected many times. The genes and germline here are from mouse. The CDR3 end is not reached by the read, which stops 4 residues before it; the germline J gene fills it in. The gene calls are TRBV13-3 and TRBJ1-2; TRBD1 agrees at 8 bases. CDR1 NNHDY and CDR2 SYVADS come from the germline V gene. V trimming: 2 bases; J trimming: 4 bases; junction bases outside the gene matches: 4. This CDR3 contains 14 residues. This CDR3 reads CASSEQGALSDYTF. The CDR3 bases that were read are TGTGCCAGCAGTGAGCAGGGGGCACTCTCC.

A remark on this clone: Genes and germline are mouse. With the read ending 4 residues before the CDR3 end, the germline J gene is used to fill in that end. The chain employs TRBV13-3 and TRBJ1-1; 7 nucleotides align to TRBD1. The CDR3 extends over 14 amino acids. V lost 0 bases to trimming and J lost 3 bases; unmatched junction nucleotides: 2. Per germline, CDR1 NNHDY and CDR2 SYVADS. The CDR3 loop reads CASSDGTGYTEVFF. The DNA read from the CDR3 is TGTGCCAGCAGTGATGGGACAGGTTACACA.

Concerning this clone: The germline and genes are mouse ones. The read terminates 4 residues ahead of where the CDR3 ends, so the germline J gene completes it. This chain links TRBV13-1 with TRBJ2-7; D perhaps matches TRBD2 (5 bases). V lost 2 bases to trimming and J lost 3 bases, with 9 bases between them. Germline lookup yields CDR1 NSHNY and CDR2 SYGAGN. The CDR3 totals 13 residues. The CDR3 reads CASSELAHYEQYF. The sequenced part of the CDR3 DNA is TGTGCCAGCAGTGAACTGGCCCACTAT.

With regard to this clone: Gene names and germline refer to mouse. The CDR3 end falls 4 residues outside the read, so it is completed with the germline J gene. The V and J genes are TRBV1 and TRBJ2-4, with 7 bases aligning to TRBD2. CDR1 and CDR2 (germline): NSQYPW, LRSPGD (reference sequence). V dropped 3 bases and J dropped 3; count of bases not matched to a gene: 6. The CDR3 is 15 amino acids. This CDR3 is CTCSAGGEGQNTLYF. The covered CDR3 bases are TGCACCTGCAGTGCCGGGGGGGAGGGACAAAAC.

A note on this clone: Gene labels here are mouse ones. Read sequence stops 4 residues before the CDR3 end, and the germline J gene provides the missing end. This CDR3 is also generated by other DNA sequences in the sample. The chain has TRBV13-3 and TRBJ1-1; the D is unclear. In germline, CDR1 is NNHDY, CDR2 SYVADS. V lost 7 bases, J lost 0 bases, and 7 bases lay in between. CDR3 length equals 12 residues. CDR3 DNA, as far as it was read: TGTGCCAGCTCAAGGGCAAACACA. It specifies CASSRANT. The whole CDR3 sequence reads CASSRANTEVFF.

In its sample, this clone was seen a few times. Gene and germline names: mouse. The read terminates 4 residues ahead of where the CDR3 ends, so the germline J gene completes it. The V call is TRBV13-1, the J call TRBJ2-3; maybe TRBD2 (7 bases). V shed 5 bases and J shed 0 bases, with 13 bases lying between them. Germline loops: CDR1 NSHNY, CDR2 SYGAGN. The CDR3 runs 15 residues. The chain's CDR3 is CASSPLGASAETLYF. Partial CDR3 DNA: TGTGCCAGCAGCCCGCTGGGGGCTAGTGCAGAA.

Comment on this clone: Genes here carry mouse names. The CDR3 end lies 4 residues beyond the end of the read and is filled in from the germline J gene. The gene calls are TRBV1 and TRBJ1-1; tentatively, D is TRBD1 (6 bases). Deletions cut 0 bases from V and 1 base from J, with 15 bases between. The CDR3 totals 17 residues. CDR1 is NSQYPW, CDR2 LRSPGD, per germline (reference sequence). CDR3 amino acids: CTCSADTPGQQNTEVFF. The part of the CDR3 DNA that was read is TGCACCTGCAGTGCAGATACTCCGGGACAACAAAACACA. The whole variable domain, filled in from reference TRBV1 and TRBJ1-1, reads VTLLEQNPRWRLVPRGQAVNLRCILKNSQYPWMSWYQQDLQKQLQWLFTLRSPGDKEVKSLPGADYLATRVTDTELRLQVANMSQGRTLYCTCSADTPGQQNTEVFFGKGTRLTVV.

This clone has a handful of counts. Each gene name is a mouse one. The read comes to an end 4 residues before the CDR3 does, leaving the germline J gene to fill in the end. This rearrangement joins TRBV19 to TRBJ1-1; the D gene is possibly TRBD1 (5 bases). CDR1 is FNHDT, CDR2 SITEND, per germline (reference sequence). This CDR3 is built from 13 residues. The CDR3 spells CASSMRDWGEVFF. The sequenced CDR3 bases are TGTGCCAGCAGTATGCGGGACTGGGGA. Full variable domain (missing parts from reference TRBV19 and TRBJ1-1): GGIITQTPKFLIGQEGQKLTLKCQQNFNHDTMYWYRQDSGKGLRLIYYSITENDLQKGDLSEGYDASREKKSSFSLTVTSAQKNEMAVFLCASSMRDWGEVFFGKGTRLTVV.

This clone was detected only a few times. The protein recorded in TCRdb does not match the translated DNA at residue 11; the protein presented here comes from translating the DNA. The listed genes are named as in mouse. The read halts 3 residues ahead of the CDR3 end, with the missing end drawn from the germline J gene. The rearrangement joins TRBV19 to TRBJ1-3; D unclear. V dropped 5 bases and J dropped 0 bases, with 9 bases sitting between them. The germline V gene has CDR1 FNHDT and CDR2 SITEND (reference sequence). The CDR3 sequence is 14 residues long. Incomplete CDR3 DNA: TGTGCCAGCAGCCTATTTAATTCTGGAAATACG. This translates into CASSLFNSGNT. The full CDR3 protein is CASSLFNSGNTLYF.

Turning to this clone: Gene names are the mouse ones. Read sequence stops 4 residues before the CDR3 end, and the germline J gene provides the missing end. V usage is TRBV13-3 and J usage is TRBJ2-7; 8 bases line up with TRBD2. CDR1 is NNHDY, CDR2 SYVADS, per germline. CDR3 length: 16 residues. Germline trimming cut 2 bases from V and 0 bases from J; bases unmatched to any gene: 7. The CDR3 here is CASSDLTGASSYEQYF. The part of the CDR3 DNA that was read is TGTGCCAGCAGTGACCTGACTGGGGCCAGCTCCTAT.

Regarding this clone: Genes and germline are mouse. The CDR3 is cut off 4 residues early in the read; its end comes from the germline J gene. J is TRBJ2-2 and V is TRBV19, with 10 bases fitting TRBD1. In germline, CDR1 is FNHDT, CDR2 SITEND (reference sequence). This CDR3 has 16 residues. Losses at the gene ends were 3 bases for V and 3 bases for J; bases not matched to a gene: 5. CDR3 bases read: TGTGCCAGCAGTACTCCCGGGACAGGGGACACCGGG. Amino acid sequence: CASSTPGTGDTG. The complete CDR3 reads CASSTPGTGDTGQLYF.

This clone has more than one count but fewer than ten. Mouse germline and gene names are used. Coverage ceases 4 residues before the CDR3 finishes, and the germline J gene fills in the end. This chain connects TRBV13-3 to TRBJ1-1; 10 nucleotides match TRBD1. Germline CDR1 reads NNHDY; CDR2 reads SYVADS. There are 15 residues in the CDR3. The J segment lost 2 bases and the V segment lost 5 bases, leaving 6 bases of the junction unmatched. The CDR3 DNA, read in part, is TGTGCCAGCAGCGCTGACAGGGGGCTTAACACA. Encoded protein: CASSADRGLNT. The whole CDR3 protein reads CASSADRGLNTEVFF.

This clone was observed a few times. Mouse gene names apply. From the germline J gene comes the end of the CDR3, since the read stops 4 residues before it. Other DNA sequences in this specimen translate into the identical CDR3. The rearrangement joins TRBV16 to TRBJ2-7; the D is unclear. V shed 5 bases and J shed 3 bases, with 8 bases lying between them. CDR1 and CDR2 (germline): SGHSA, FRNQAP. CDR3 size: 12 residues. The CDR3 reads CASSLDIYEQYF. The sequenced CDR3 bases are TGTGCAAGCAGCCTCGACATCTAT.

This clone was seen at least ten times. Genes and germline are mouse. The read finishes 4 residues shy of the CDR3 end, and the germline J gene is used to complete it. This chain joins TRBV13-3 and TRBJ1-2; 7 bases match TRBD1. The CDR3 has 14 amino acids. The trim removed 5 bases at V and 1 base at J, leaving 5 bases unmatched. The V gene's germline CDR1 is NNHDY and CDR2 SYVADS. This CDR3 reads CASSSGQQNSDYTF. The sequenced part of the CDR3 DNA is TGTGCCAGCAGCTCGGGACAGCAAAACTCC.

This clone was detected only a few times. Genes and germline come from the mouse. The read ends 4 residues before the CDR3 terminus; that terminus is restored from the germline J gene. V usage is TRBV16 and J usage is TRBJ1-1; D is perhaps TRBD1 (5 bases). The V end was cut by 3 bases, the J end by 4 bases, with 9 bases between. CDR3 length: 13 residues. Germline CDR1 and CDR2: SGHSA and FRNQAP. The CDR3 sequence: CASSFGGGTEVFF. The CDR3 DNA, read in part, is TGTGCAAGCAGCTTTGGGGGAGGCACA.

Comment on this clone: The DNA translation disagrees with the TCRdb protein at residue 10, so the protein in this description comes from the DNA. All gene names here are mouse names. With the read ending 3 residues before the CDR3 end, the germline J gene is used to fill in that end. This chain connects TRBV13-1 to TRBJ1-6; D perhaps matches TRBD1 (5 bases). TRBJ1-6 is flagged as an ORF with uncertain function. Looked up from germline, CDR1 is NSHNY and CDR2 is SYGAGN. V gave up 2 bases and J gave up 8 bases, with 8 bases separating them. The CDR3 covers 13 residues. CDR3 bases read: TGTGCCAGCAGTGAGGGGGGGGATTCGCCC. It encodes CASSEGGDSP. The CDR3, in full, reads CASSEGGDSPLYF.